These T cell receptor beta chains were read from a single sample in a study of T cell changes during pregnancy in multiple sclerosis. Sequencing was performed with immunoSEQ multiplex PCR; in TCRdb, only in-frame clones are kept and a portion is missing. The sample records 70,000 to 95,000 clones, 93% being singletons. Sequencing used peripheral blood, obtained in the second trimester of pregnancy. The receptors come from a female donor with multiple sclerosis, enrolled in a pregnancy study. Both conserved end residues are part of each CDR3. A D gene is named only where the DNA matches it firmly. Expanded clones are given a class, and other clones once, few, many or no size at all.

d_call j_call clone_size v_call cdr3_aa cdr3_nt
. TRBJ2-7 . TRBV19 CASTERGINEQYF TGTGCCAGTACCGAGAGGGGGATCAACGAGCAGTACTTC
. TRBJ2-3 . TRBV10-3 CAISEVVPRDTYTQYF TGTGCCATCAGTGAGGTAGTTCCCCGGGACACCTATACGCAGTATTTT
TRBD1 TRBJ2-2 . TRBV7-8 CASSTRQGANTGELFF TGTGCCAGCAGCACCCGACAGGGGGCGAACACCGGGGAGCTGTTTTTT
. TRBJ2-5 . TRBV5-4 CASSLASSPKQETQYF TGTGCCAGCAGCTTGGCTTCTAGCCCCAAACAAGAGACCCAGTACTTC
TRBD1 TRBJ2-7 once TRBV4-1 CASSQEQGTYEQYF TGCGCCAGCAGCCAAGAACAGGGGACCTACGAGCAGTACTTC
. TRBJ1-2 . TRBV5-1 CASKFGWTESIYGYTF TGCGCCAGCAAATTCGGATGGACAGAGTCAATCTATGGCTACACCTTC
TRBD1 TRBJ2-3 . TRBV19 CASSTQDRAKGTDTQYF TGTGCCAGTAGTACCCAGGACAGGGCCAAGGGCACAGATACGCAGTATTTT
TRBD1 TRBJ2-1 . TRBV5-5 CASSRQTGGRRSYNEQFF TGTGCCAGCAGCCGACAGACAGGGGGTAGGAGATCGTACAATGAGCAGTTCTTC
. TRBJ1-2 . TRBV18 CASSPTGQGSNYGYTF TGTGCCAGCTCACCCACCGGACAAGGGTCGAACTATGGCTACACCTTC
. TRBJ1-1 once TRBV5-1 CASSFKTRTIRSSTEAFF TGCGCCAGCAGCTTTAAGACTAGGACAATCCGGTCGTCCACTGAAGCTTTCTTT
TRBD1 TRBJ1-4 . TRBV11-2 CASSLAGGKDEKLFF TGTGCCAGCAGCTTAGCAGGGGGCAAAGATGAAAAACTGTTTTTT
. TRBJ1-2 . TRBV6-5 CATVTGGNYGYTF TGTGCCACCGTAACGGGGGGGAACTATGGCTACACCTTC
TRBD2 TRBJ2-3 . TRBV29-1 CSVGAGEEDTQYF TGCAGCGTTGGGGCGGGGGAGGAAGATACGCAGTATTTT
TRBD2 TRBJ2-7 . TRBV7-9 CASSLVAGSSYEQYF TGTGCCAGCAGCTTAGTAGCGGGGAGCTCCTACGAGCAGTACTTC
. TRBJ2-7 . TRBV6-1 CASSEAQSRAYEQYF TGTGCCAGCAGTGAAGCGCAATCCAGGGCCTACGAGCAGTACTTC
TRBD1 TRBJ2-3 once TRBV14 CASSKTGGASTDTQYF TGTGCCAGCAGCAAGACAGGGGGTGCTAGCACAGATACGCAGTATTTT
. TRBJ1-6 . TRBV18 CASSPTGQSYNSPLHF TGTGCCAGCTCACCTACTGGACAATCCTATAATTCACCCCTCCACTTT
. TRBJ1-4 . TRBV25-1 CASSGGFLGEKLFF TGTGCCAGCAGCGGGGGTTTTCTAGGTGAAAAACTGTTTTTT
TRBD1 TRBJ1-4 few TRBV4-1 CASSMDRGQKLFF TGCGCCAGCAGTATGGACAGGGGACAAAAACTGTTTTTT
. TRBJ1-6 . TRBV7-9 CASSPRGTNNSPLHF TGTGCCAGCAGCCCTCGGGGGACCAATAATTCACCCCTCCACTTT
. TRBJ2-2 . TRBV11-3 CASSLGGLSEDTGELFF TGTGCCAGCAGCTTAGGTGGCCTCAGTGAGGACACCGGGGAGCTGTTTTTT
. TRBJ1-1 once TRBV6-5 CASSYSSVNTEAFF TGTGCCAGCAGTTACTCATCAGTGAACACTGAAGCTTTCTTT
. TRBJ1-2 . TRBV7-2 CASSLELRLDGYTF TGTGCCAGCAGCTTAGAGCTCAGGTTAGATGGCTACACCTTC
. TRBJ1-1 few TRBV6-6 CASRAGGGAFF TGTGCCAGCAGGGCGGGGGGTGGAGCTTTCTTT
TRBD1 TRBJ2-7 . TRBV7-2 CASSFAGQGLPIF TGTGCCAGCAGCTTCGCGGGACAGGGTTTGCCAATTTTC
. TRBJ1-1 . TRBV7-2 CASSLDSGGLALRGFF TGTGCCAGCAGCTTAGATAGCGGGGGCTTGGCACTGAGAGGTTTCTTT
. TRBJ1-2 . TRBV5-4 CASSRTGIYGYTF TGTGCCAGCAGCCGTACAGGTATCTATGGCTACACCTTC
. TRBJ2-1 . TRBV2 CASSVSPTPSSYNEQFF TGTGCCAGCAGTGTCTCCCCAACGCCTAGCTCCTACAATGAGCAGTTCTTC
. TRBJ1-6 . TRBV6-4 CASSPGASYNSPLHF TGTGCCAGCAGCCCGGGAGCCTCCTATAATTCACCCCTCCACTTT
TRBD2 TRBJ2-3 . TRBV7-9 CASSPRRAGGPDTQYF TGTGCCAGCAGCCCCAGGCGAGCGGGGGGGCCAGATACGCAGTATTTT
TRBD2 TRBJ2-1 . TRBV7-3 CASSPTSGGPHREQFF TGTGCCAGCAGCCCGACTAGCGGGGGGCCCCACAGGGAGCAGTTCTTC
TRBD1 TRBJ1-5 . TRBV7-2 CASSPGTVQNQPQHF TGTGCCAGCAGCCCCGGGACAGTACAGAATCAGCCCCAGCATTTT
. TRBJ1-2 . TRBV6-1 CASSIDRTVGYTF TGTGCCAGCAGTATCGACAGGACAGTAGGCTACACCTTC
TRBD2 TRBJ2-6 . TRBV25-1 CASSEGGGIPSGANVLTF TGTGCCAGCAGTGAAGGCGGGGGGATTCCCTCTGGGGCCAACGTCCTGACTTTC
TRBD1 TRBJ1-2 . TRBV7-9 CASSLGTANYGYTF TGTGCCAGCAGCCTCGGGACAGCTAACTATGGCTACACCTTC
. TRBJ2-1 . TRBV2 CASSKTGVEAVF TGTGCCAGCAGCAAGACTGGGGTCGAAGCGGTCTTC
. TRBJ1-2 . TRBV13 CASSLGIGGYTF TGTGCCAGCAGCTTAGGAATCGGGGGCTACACCTTC
TRBD2 TRBJ2-2 . TRBV4-1 CASSLAGVGTGELFF TGCGCCAGCAGCCTAGCGGGGGTAGGGACCGGGGAGCTGTTTTTT
TRBD1 TRBJ2-4 few TRBV27 CASSLFQGAAKNIQYF TGTGCCAGCAGTTTATTCCAGGGGGCGGCCAAAAACATTCAGTACTTC
. TRBJ1-2 . TRBV20-1 CSARSEDGYTF TGCAGTGCTAGATCGGAGGATGGCTACACCTTC
. TRBJ1-1 . TRBV6-6 CASSYSLGGTEAFF TGTGCCAGCAGTTACTCTTTAGGGGGCACTGAAGCTTTCTTT
. TRBJ2-1 once TRBV19 CASSPYVSGSYNEQFF TGTGCCAGTAGCCCGTATGTCAGCGGATCCTACAATGAGCAGTTCTTC
TRBD2 TRBJ2-2 . TRBV6-1 CASRDGGTGELFF TGTGCCAGCAGAGACGGGGGGACCGGGGAGCTGTTTTTT
. TRBJ1-3 . TRBV12-2 CASRPGDRASGNTIYF TGTGCAAGTCGCCCAGGGGACAGGGCCTCTGGAAACACCATATATTTT
TRBD1 TRBJ1-2 few TRBV6-6 CASSSRDRGSYGYTF TGTGCCAGCAGTTCTAGGGACAGGGGTTCCTATGGCTACACCTTC
TRBD2 TRBJ2-3 . TRBV5-1 CASSLRGLAGDTQYF TGCGCCAGCAGCTTGAGGGGACTAGCGGGAGATACGCAGTATTTT
TRBD2 TRBJ2-7 . TRBV5-1 CASSGTSGGTSYEQYF TGCGCCAGCAGTGGGACTAGCGGGGGGACTTCCTACGAGCAGTACTTC
. TRBJ2-7 . TRBV27 CASSFSSSREQYF TGTGCCAGCAGTTTTAGCTCTTCTCGCGAGCAGTACTTC
. TRBJ2-1 . TRBV6-5 CASRTYRAGNEQFF TGTGCCAGCAGGACCTACAGGGCGGGCAATGAGCAGTTCTTC
. TRBJ2-2 . TRBV5-4 CASSSDIVTGELFF TGTGCCAGCAGCTCCGATATAGTAACCGGGGAGCTGTTTTTT
. TRBJ2-2 . TRBV11-2 CASRKLGTNLTGELFF TGTGCCAGCAGAAAACTAGGGACAAACCTCACCGGGGAGCTGTTTTTT
TRBD1 TRBJ2-2 . TRBV5-6 CASSTRDRVGPGELFF TGTGCCAGCAGCACCCGGGACAGGGTGGGTCCCGGGGAGCTGTTTTTT
. TRBJ2-7 . TRBV25-1 CASSESGTPTYEQYF TGTGCCAGCAGTGAGTCCGGGACACCTACGTACGAGCAGTACTTC
TRBD1 TRBJ2-5 . TRBV6-5 CASSYGTGGGFETQYF TGTGCCAGCAGTTACGGGACAGGGGGCGGTTTTGAGACCCAGTACTTC
. TRBJ2-3 . TRBV13 CASMTGADTQYF TGTGCCAGCATGACGGGAGCAGATACGCAGTATTTT
. TRBJ2-3 . TRBV5-6 CASSLPQPTDTQYF TGTGCCAGCAGCTTGCCACAGCCCACAGATACGCAGTATTTT
TRBD1 TRBJ1-6 . TRBV19 CASRRTGVNGSPLHF TGTGCCAGTAGGAGGACAGGGGTAAACGGTTCACCCCTCCACTTT
TRBD1 TRBJ1-1 . TRBV6-1 CASSITGSGGTEAFF TGTGCCAGCAGTATCACAGGGTCAGGGGGCACTGAAGCTTTCTTT